Each of the 19 T cell receptor beta chains below was sequenced from the same sample in a study of OX40 agonist ivuxolimab in advanced cancers. The table came from immunoSEQ multiplex PCR; TCRdb's copy has only in-frame clones and leaves some out. Of 55,000 to 75,000 clones listed, approximately 78% were seen once; the top ten hold 5%. Sequenced here: CD4+ or CD8+ T cells sorted from blood, sampled in a trial of the OX40 agonist ivuxolimab. These receptors were obtained from an adult with an advanced solid tumor such as melanoma, head and neck, liver or kidney cancer.

The chain joins TRBV6-5 to TRBJ1-1; tentatively, D is TRBD1 (6 bases). Per the germline V gene, CDR1 is MNHEY and CDR2 is SVGAGI. Deletions cut 2 bases from V and 8 bases from J, with 6 bases between. The CDR3 is made up of 11 amino acids. The CDR3 region is CASSYDREAFF. The CDR3 nucleotides are TGTGCCAGCAGTTACGACAGGGAAGCTTTCTTT.

This clone came up once. This sequence joins TRBV2 and TRBJ1-5; D may be TRBD1 (5 bases). This CDR3 has 14 amino acids. V lost 7 bases and J lost 5, with 15 bases in between. Germline CDR1 reads SNHLY; CDR2 reads FYNNEI. The CDR3 bases are TGTGCCAGCACGGGGACGGGGGAGGATCAGCCCCAGCATTTT. The encoded protein is CASTGTGEDQPQHF.

This chain uses TRBV7-3 with TRBJ2-7; tentative D call: TRBD1 (6 bases). The CDR3 runs to 15 residues. Germline assignment: CDR1 SGHTA and CDR2 FQGTGA. Trimming took off 0 bases at V and 1 base at J, with 10 bases between the two ends. The CDR3 coding sequence is TGTGCCAGCAGCTTAACTGGGCAGGGGTCCTACGAGCAGTACTTC. Protein product: CASSLTGQGSYEQYF.

Only a few counts were recorded for this clone. The chain employs TRBV2 and TRBJ1-4; no definite D call. CDR3 length equals 15 residues. Per germline, CDR1 SNHLY and CDR2 FYNNEI. Trimming took 3 bases from V and 7 from J, leaving 15 bases between them. The CDR3 sequence: CASSEDYTRGEKLFF. CDR3 sequence (DNA): TGTGCCAGCAGTGAGGACTATACTCGAGGTGAAAAACTGTTTTTT.

The V call is TRBV30, the J call TRBJ1-1, with 7 bases fitting TRBD1. Trimming removed 3 bases from V and 1 base from J; junction bases left unmatched: 11. This CDR3 has 16 amino acids. Germline CDR1 and CDR2: GTSNPN and SVGIG (reference sequence). The CDR3 region is CAWRAFNRGPNTEAFF. CDR3 nucleotide sequence: TGTGCCTGGAGAGCCTTCAACAGGGGTCCGAACACTGAAGCTTTCTTT.

The chain joins TRBV9 to TRBJ2-5, with D perhaps TRBD1 or TRBD2 (5 bases each). The end of the DNA fits TRBJ2-7 better, so the J call may be wrong. Germline V gives CDR1 SGDLS, CDR2 YYNGEE. The CDR3 runs to 13 residues. The CDR3 nucleotides are TGTGCCAGCAGCACCGGGGCCCCCTACGAGCAGTACTTC. This translates into CASSTGAPYEQYF.

This rearrangement joins TRBV2 to TRBJ1-1; D ambiguous. V lost 7 bases, J lost 6 bases, and 15 bases lay in between. Germline V gene lookup returns CDR1 SNHLY and CDR2 FYNNEI. The CDR3 loop spans 13 amino acids. The CDR3 DNA sequence: TGTGCCAGCACCGCACGTCAGCCCGCTGAAGCTTTCTTT. Translating it yields CASTARQPAEAFF.

The chain combines TRBV7-2 with TRBJ2-1; 8 positions match TRBD1. J was trimmed by 2 bases and V by 5 bases; bases with no gene match: 8. Germline V gene data show CDR1 as SGHTA and CDR2 as FQGNSA. The CDR3 is made up of 16 amino acids. The CDR3 DNA follows: TGTGCCAGCAGCGGTCCTAGGACAGGGACCTACAATGAGCAGTTCTTC. It specifies CASSGPRTGTYNEQFF. Drawing the rest from reference TRBV7-2 and TRBJ2-1, the complete variable domain is GAGVSQSPSNKVTEKGKDVELRCDPISGHTALYWYRQSLGQGLEFLIYFQGNSAPDKSGLPSDRFSAERTGGSVSTLTIQRTQQEDSAVYLCASSGPRTGTYNEQFFGPGTRLTVL.

V and J are TRBV6-1 and TRBJ2-5; the D is unclear. With 1 base removed from V and 0 bases from J, the gap between germline ends came to 12 bases. The CDR3 is 16 residues long. CDR1 and CDR2 from the germline V gene are MNHNS and SASEGT. For the CDR3, the DNA is TGTGCCAGCAGTGAAGGCGACCCCCGGAACCAAGAGACCCAGTACTTC. Protein product: CASSEGDPRNQETQYF.

This chain links TRBV5-4 with TRBJ2-1; 16 bases are a match to TRBD2. CDR3 length: 18 residues. Losses at the gene ends were 6 bases for V and 1 base for J; bases not matched to a gene: 7. Per the germline V gene, CDR1 is SGHNT and CDR2 is YYREEE (reference sequence). In nucleotides, the CDR3 is TGTGCCAGCACCATCGAGGGACTAGCGGGAGGGTCCTACAATGAGCAGTTCTTC. This codes for CASTIEGLAGGSYNEQFF.

This clone showed up just a few times. The rearrangement joins TRBV2 to TRBJ2-7; D may be TRBD1 (5 bases). Deletions cut 7 bases from V and 0 bases from J, with 16 bases between. CDR1 SNHLY and CDR2 FYNNEI come from the germline V gene. This CDR3 comprises 15 residues. The CDR3 DNA sequence: TGTGCCAGCACCCTAACAGGTAGCCGCTCCTACGAGCAGTACTTC. This encodes CASTLTGSRSYEQYF.

The chain employs TRBV5-1 and TRBJ1-2, with TRBD1 matching 7 bases. V lost 4 bases and J lost 4; bases outside the gene matches: 7. Germline V CDR1 and CDR2: SGHRS, YFSETQ. CDR3 size: 14 residues. CDR3 in amino acids: CASSKETGTYGYTF. CDR3 bases: TGCGCCAGCAGCAAGGAGACAGGGACCTATGGCTACACCTTC. The variable domain in full, completed from reference TRBV5-1 and TRBJ1-2, reads KAGVTQTPRYLIKTRGQQVTLSCSPISGHRSVSWYQQTPGQGLQFLFEYFSETQRNKGNFPGRFSGRQFSNSRSEMNVSTLELGDSALYLCASSKETGTYGYTFGSGTRLTVV.

V usage is TRBV5-1 and J usage is TRBJ2-3; 11 nucleotides match TRBD2. Germline V gene sequence: CDR1 SGHRS, CDR2 YFSETQ. The V and J ends lost 7 bases and 4 bases, in that order; junction bases with no gene match: 5. The CDR3 is made up of 14 amino acids. The CDR3 DNA is TGCGCCAGCGCCACTAGCGGGAGACCAGATACGCAGTATTTT. This codes for CASATSGRPDTQYF.

This clone was recorded a few times. The sample has other DNA sequences that encode this CDR3 too. J is TRBJ1-1 and V is TRBV29-1; D is ambiguous. The CDR3 consists of 12 residues. Germline V CDR1 and CDR2: SQVTM, ANQGSEA. Deletions cut 4 bases from V and 1 base from J, with 7 bases between. The CDR3 DNA reads TGCAGCGTTGGGGAGAAGAACACTGAAGCTTTCTTT. This gives the protein CSVGEKNTEAFF.

V usage is TRBV7-9 and J usage is TRBJ2-5, with 10 bases identical to TRBD2. This CDR3 spans 15 amino acids. Losses at the gene ends were 1 base for V and 4 bases for J; bases not matched to a gene: 3. Germline V gives CDR1 SEHNR, CDR2 FQNEAQ (reference sequence). The DNA for the CDR3 is TGTGCCAGCAGCTTAGTAGCGGGAGGATTAGAGACCCAGTACTTC. Its protein is CASSLVAGGLETQYF.

The chain is built from TRBV7-9 and TRBJ1-1; D may be TRBD1 (5 bases). The CDR3 has 15 residues. CDR1 SEHNR and CDR2 FQNEAQ come from the germline V gene (reference sequence). V shed 5 bases and J shed 0 bases, with 13 bases lying between them. The CDR3, as DNA: TGTGCCAGCAGCGGAAAAGGGGAGATGAACACTGAAGCTTTCTTT. Translation gives CASSGKGEMNTEAFF.

J is TRBJ1-4 and V is TRBV29-1; 9 positions match TRBD1. J gave up 6 bases and V 5 bases, and 7 bases lay outside the gene matches. The germline CDR1 and CDR2 sequences are SQVTM and ANQGSEA. CDR3 size: 14 residues. The CDR3 bases are TGCAGCGTTTTTACAGGGGGCAGGGATGAAAAACTGTTTTTT. It yields the protein CSVFTGGRDEKLFF.

As DNA, the CDR3 is TGTGCCAGCAGCTCGAATAGCGGGAGTTCCGACGAGCAGTACTTC. This gives the protein CASSSNSGSSDEQYF. This chain uses TRBV11-3 with TRBJ2-7; 9 positions agree with TRBD2. The CDR3 totals 15 residues. The J segment lost 5 bases and the V segment lost 4 bases, leaving 9 bases of the junction unmatched. Germline V gene lookup returns CDR1 SGHNT and CDR2 YENEEA.

The rearrangement links TRBV7-9 to TRBJ2-7, with D possibly matching TRBD1 (5 bases). The CDR3 has 16 amino acids. Germline lookup yields CDR1 SEHNR and CDR2 FQNEAQ (reference sequence). V shed 3 bases and J shed 3 bases, with 18 bases lying between them. CDR3 loop: CASSFNGQGSGYEQYF. Written as DNA, the CDR3 is TGTGCCAGCAGCTTCAACGGGCAGGGATCGGGCTACGAGCAGTACTTC.